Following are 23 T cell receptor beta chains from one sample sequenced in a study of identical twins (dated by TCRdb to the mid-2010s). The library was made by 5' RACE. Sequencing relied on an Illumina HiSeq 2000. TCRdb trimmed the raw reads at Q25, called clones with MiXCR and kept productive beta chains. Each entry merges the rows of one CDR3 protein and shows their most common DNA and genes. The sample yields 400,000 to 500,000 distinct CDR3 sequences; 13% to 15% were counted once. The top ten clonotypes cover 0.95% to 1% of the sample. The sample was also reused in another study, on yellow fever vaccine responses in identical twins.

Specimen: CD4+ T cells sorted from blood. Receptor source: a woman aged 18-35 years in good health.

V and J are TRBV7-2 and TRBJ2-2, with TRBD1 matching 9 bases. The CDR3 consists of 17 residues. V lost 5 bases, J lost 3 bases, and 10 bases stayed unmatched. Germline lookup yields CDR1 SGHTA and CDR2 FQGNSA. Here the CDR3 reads CASSPRTGTGYTGELFF. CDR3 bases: TGTGCCAGCAGCCCACGAACCGGGACAGGGTACACCGGGGAGCTGTTTTTT.

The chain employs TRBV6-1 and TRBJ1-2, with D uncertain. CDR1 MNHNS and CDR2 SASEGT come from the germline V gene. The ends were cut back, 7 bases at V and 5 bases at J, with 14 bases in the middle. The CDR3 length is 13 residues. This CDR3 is CASKVVGRYGYTF. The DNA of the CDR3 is TGTGCCAGCAAGGTGGTTGGGCGTTATGGCTACACCTTC.

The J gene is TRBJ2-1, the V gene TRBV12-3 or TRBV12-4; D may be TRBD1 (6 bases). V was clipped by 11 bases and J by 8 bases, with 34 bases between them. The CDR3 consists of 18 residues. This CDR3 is CAFCLLGSSAGRGDEQFF. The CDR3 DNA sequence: TGTGCCTTCTGTTTGTTAGGCTCCTCGGCGGGCAGGGGAGATGAGCAGTTCTTC.

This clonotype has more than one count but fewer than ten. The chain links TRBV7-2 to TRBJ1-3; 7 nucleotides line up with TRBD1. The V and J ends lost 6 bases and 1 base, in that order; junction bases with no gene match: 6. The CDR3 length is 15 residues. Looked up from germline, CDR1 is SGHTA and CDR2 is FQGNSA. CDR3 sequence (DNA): TGTGCCAGCAGTGGCAGGGGGATTTCTGGAAACACCATATATTTT. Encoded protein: CASSGRGISGNTIYF.

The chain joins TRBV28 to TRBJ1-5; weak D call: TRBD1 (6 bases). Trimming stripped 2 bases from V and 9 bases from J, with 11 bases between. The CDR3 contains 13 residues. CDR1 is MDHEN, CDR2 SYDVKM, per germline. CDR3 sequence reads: CASSLIRGGPQHF. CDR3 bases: TGTGCCAGCAGTTTAATCAGGGGAGGGCCCCAGCATTTT.

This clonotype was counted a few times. The DNA for the CDR3 is TGTGCCAGCAGTTACGGTACCCAGGGAGGAGGATCTTTCTTT. Its translation is CASSYGTQGGGSFF. The chain has TRBV6-5 and TRBJ1-1, with TRBD1 as a possible D gene (5 bases). CDR3 length: 14 amino acids. Per the germline V gene, CDR1 is MNHEY and CDR2 is SVGAGI. V lost 2 bases, J lost 12 bases, and 19 bases lay in between.

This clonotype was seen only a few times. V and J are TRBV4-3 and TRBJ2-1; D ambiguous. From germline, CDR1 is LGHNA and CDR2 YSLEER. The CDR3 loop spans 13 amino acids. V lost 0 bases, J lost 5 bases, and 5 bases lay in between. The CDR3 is CASSQDPHNEQFF. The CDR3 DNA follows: TGCGCCAGCAGCCAAGACCCCCACAATGAGCAGTTCTTC.

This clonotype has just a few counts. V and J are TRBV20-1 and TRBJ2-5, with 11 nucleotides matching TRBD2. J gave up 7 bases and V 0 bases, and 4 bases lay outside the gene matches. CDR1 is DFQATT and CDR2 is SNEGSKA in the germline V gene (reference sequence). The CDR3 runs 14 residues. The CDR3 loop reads CSARELAGGRTQYF. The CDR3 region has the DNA TGCAGTGCTAGAGAGCTAGCGGGGGGAAGGACCCAGTACTTC.

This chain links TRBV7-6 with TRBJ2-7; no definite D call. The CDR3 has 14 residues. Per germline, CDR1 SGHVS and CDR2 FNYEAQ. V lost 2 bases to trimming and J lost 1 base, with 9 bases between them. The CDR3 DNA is TGTGCCAGCAGCTTAAGGGCAGCTTCCTACGAGCAGTACTTC. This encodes CASSLRAASYEQYF.

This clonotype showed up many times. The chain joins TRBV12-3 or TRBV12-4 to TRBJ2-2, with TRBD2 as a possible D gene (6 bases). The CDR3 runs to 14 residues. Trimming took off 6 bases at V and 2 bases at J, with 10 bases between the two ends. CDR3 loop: CASRAGQNTGELFF. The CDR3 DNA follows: TGTGCCAGCAGGGCGGGGCAAAACACCGGGGAGCTGTTTTTT.

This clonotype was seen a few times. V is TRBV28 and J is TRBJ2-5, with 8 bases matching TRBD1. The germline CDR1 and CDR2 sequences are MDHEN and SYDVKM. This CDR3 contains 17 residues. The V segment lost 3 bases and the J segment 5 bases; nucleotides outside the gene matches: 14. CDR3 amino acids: CASSFPSATGEDETQYF. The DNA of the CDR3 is TGTGCCAGCAGTTTTCCGAGCGCGACAGGGGAGGATGAGACCCAGTACTTC.

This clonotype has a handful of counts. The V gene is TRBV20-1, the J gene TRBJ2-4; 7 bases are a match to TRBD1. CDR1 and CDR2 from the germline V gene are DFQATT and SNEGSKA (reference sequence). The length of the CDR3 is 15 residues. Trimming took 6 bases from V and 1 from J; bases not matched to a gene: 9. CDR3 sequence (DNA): TGCAGTGCCACGGACAGGTCGAATGCCAAAAACATTCAGTACTTC. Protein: CSATDRSNAKNIQYF.

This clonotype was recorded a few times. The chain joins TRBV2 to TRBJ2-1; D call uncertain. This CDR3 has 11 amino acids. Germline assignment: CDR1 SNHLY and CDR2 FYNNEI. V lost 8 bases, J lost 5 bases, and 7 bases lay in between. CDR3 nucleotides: TGTGCCAGCTGTAAAGACAATGAGCAGTTCTTC. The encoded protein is CASCKDNEQFF.

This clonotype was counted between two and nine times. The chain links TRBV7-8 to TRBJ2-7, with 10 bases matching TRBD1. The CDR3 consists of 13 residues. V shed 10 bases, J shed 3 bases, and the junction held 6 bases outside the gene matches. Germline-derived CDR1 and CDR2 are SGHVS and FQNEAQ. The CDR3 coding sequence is TGTGCCATCGGAGGGACAGGGGACTACGAGCAGTACTTC. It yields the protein CAIGGTGDYEQYF.

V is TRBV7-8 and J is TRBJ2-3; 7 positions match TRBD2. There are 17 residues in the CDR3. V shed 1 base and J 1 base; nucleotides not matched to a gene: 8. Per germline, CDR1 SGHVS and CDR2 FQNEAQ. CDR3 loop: CASSLVSRGRGTDTQYF. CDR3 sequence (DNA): TGTGCCAGCAGCTTAGTATCTCGTGGGAGGGGCACAGATACGCAGTATTTT.

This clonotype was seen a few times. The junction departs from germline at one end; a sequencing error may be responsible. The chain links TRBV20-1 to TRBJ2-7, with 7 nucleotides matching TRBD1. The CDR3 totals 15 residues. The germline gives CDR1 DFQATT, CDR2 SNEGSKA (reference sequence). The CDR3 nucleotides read TGCAGTGCTGGAGACAGGGTGACTGGGATGCGCGAGCAGTACTTC. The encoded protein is CSAGDRVTGMREQYF.

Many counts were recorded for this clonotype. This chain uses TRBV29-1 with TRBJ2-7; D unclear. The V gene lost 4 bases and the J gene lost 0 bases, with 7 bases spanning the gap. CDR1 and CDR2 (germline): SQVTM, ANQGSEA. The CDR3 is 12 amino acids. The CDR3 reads CSVAVSSYEQYF. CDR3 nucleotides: TGCAGCGTTGCGGTTAGCTCCTACGAGCAGTACTTC.

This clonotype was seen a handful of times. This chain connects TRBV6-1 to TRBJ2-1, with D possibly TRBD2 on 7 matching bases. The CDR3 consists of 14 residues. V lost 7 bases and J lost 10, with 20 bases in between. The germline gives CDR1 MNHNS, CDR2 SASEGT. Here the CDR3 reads CASNDPGGGGEQFF. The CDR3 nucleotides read TGTGCCAGCAACGACCCCGGAGGGGGGGGGGAGCAGTTCTTC.

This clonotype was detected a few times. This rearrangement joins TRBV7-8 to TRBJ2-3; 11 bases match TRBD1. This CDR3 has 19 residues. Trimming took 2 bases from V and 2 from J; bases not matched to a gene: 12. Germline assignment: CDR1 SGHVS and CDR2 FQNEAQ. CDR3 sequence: CASSLWTGGVRRDTDTQYF. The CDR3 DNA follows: TGTGCCAGCAGCTTATGGACAGGGGGCGTCAGAAGGGACACAGATACGCAGTATTTT.

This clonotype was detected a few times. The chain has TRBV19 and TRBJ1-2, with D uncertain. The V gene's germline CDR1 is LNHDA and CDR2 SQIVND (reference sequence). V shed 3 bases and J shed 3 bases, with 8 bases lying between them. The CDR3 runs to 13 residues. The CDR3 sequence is CASSITGDYGYTF. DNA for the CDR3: TGTGCCAGTAGTATTACCGGGGACTATGGCTACACCTTC.

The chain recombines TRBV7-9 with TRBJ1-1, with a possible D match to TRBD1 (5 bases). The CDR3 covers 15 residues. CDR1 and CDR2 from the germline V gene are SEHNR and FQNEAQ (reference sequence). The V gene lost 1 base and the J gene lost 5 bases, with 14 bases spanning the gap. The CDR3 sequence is CASSLVDPGRTEAFF. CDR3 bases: TGTGCCAGCAGCTTAGTCGATCCAGGGAGAACTGAAGCTTTCTTT.

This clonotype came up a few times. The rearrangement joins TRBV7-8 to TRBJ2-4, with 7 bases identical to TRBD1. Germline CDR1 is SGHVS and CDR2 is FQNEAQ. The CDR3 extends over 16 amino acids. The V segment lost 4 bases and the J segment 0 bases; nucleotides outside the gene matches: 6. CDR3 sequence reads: CASSSGQVLAKNIQYF. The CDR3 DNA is TGTGCCAGCAGCTCCGGACAGGTCCTAGCCAAAAACATTCAGTACTTC. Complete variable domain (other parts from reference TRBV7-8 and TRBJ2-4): GAGVSQSPRYKVAKRGQDVALRCDPISGHVSLFWYQQALGQGPEFLTYFQNEAQLDKSGLPSDRFFAERPEGSVSTLKIQRTQQEDSAVYLCASSSGQVLAKNIQYFGAGTRLSVL.

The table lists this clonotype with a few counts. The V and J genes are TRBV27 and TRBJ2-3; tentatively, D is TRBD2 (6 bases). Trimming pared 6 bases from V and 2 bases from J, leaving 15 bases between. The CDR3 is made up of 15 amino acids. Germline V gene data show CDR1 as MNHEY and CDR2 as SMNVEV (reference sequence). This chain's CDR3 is CASSTTRSVTDTQYF. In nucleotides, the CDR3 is TGTGCCAGCAGCACGACTAGGTCTGTCACAGATACGCAGTATTTT.